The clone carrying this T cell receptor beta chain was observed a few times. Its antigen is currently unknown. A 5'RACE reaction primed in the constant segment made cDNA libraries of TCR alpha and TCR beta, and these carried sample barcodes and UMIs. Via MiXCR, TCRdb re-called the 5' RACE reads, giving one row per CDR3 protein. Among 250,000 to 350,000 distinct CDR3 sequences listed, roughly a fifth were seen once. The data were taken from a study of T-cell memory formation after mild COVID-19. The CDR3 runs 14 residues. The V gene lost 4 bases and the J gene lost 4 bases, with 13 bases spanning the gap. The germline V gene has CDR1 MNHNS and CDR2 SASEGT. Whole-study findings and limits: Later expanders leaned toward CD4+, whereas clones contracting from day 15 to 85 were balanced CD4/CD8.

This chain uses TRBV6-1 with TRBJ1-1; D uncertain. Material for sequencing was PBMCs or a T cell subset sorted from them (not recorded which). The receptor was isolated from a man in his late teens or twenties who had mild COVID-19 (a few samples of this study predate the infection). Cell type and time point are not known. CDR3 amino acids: CASSVAEVVTEAFF. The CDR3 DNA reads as TGTGCCAGCAGTGTGGCGGAAGTTGTCACTGAAGCTTTCTTT.